This TCR beta chain was observed in a study of CD8+ T cells in alopecia areata. Across the whole study: Tofacitinib was taken orally by treated patients, and the dose was 5 to 10 mg twice daily.

V was shortened by 4 bases and J by 6 bases, with 13 bases between the two germline ends. This CDR3 comprises 13 residues. Germline V lookup: CDR1 SGHDN, CDR2 FVKESK. Extraction and reverse transcription of RNA yielded cDNA as the sequencing template. The assay was immunoSEQ multiplex PCR, and TCRdb's table has in-frame clones only and misses some. The table includes roughly 130,000 clones, roughly 58% detected once. Sorting from PBMCs produced CD4+ and CD8+ T cells. This sequence originates from a human donor with alopecia areata. Material: CD4+ T cells sorted from blood, obtained at week 0. The rearrangement links TRBV14 to TRBJ2-7, with D tentatively TRBD1 (6 bases). The CDR3 DNA reads as TGTGCCAGCAGCCCCCGACAGGCCTCCGAGCAGTACTTC. Translated, it gives CASSPRQASEQYF.